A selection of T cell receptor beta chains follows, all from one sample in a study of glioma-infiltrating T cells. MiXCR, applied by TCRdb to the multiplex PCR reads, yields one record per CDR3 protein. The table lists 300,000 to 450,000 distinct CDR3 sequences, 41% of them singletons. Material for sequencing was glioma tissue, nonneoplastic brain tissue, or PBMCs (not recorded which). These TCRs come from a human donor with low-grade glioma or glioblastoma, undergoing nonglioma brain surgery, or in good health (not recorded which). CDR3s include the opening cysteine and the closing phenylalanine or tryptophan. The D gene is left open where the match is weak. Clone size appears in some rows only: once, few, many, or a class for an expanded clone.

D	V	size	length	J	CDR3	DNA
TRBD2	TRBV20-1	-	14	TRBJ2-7	CSASDVGLANEQYF	TGCAGTGCTAGCGATGTGGGACTAGCGAACGAGCAGTACTTC
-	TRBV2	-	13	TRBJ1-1	CASSRRSNTEAFF	TGTGCCAGCAGTCGCAGGAGCAACACTGAAGCTTTCTTT
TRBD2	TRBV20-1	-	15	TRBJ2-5	CSARSLSGGQETQYF	TGCAGTGCTAGATCTCTTAGCGGGGGCCAAGAGACCCAGTACTTC
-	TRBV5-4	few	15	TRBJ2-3	CASSLKQGPTDTQYF	TGTGCCAGCAGCTTGAAACAGGGTCCGACAGATACGCAGTATTTT
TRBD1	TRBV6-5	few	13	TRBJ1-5	CASSDRTGQPQHF	TGTGCCAGCAGTGACAGGACAGGACAGCCCCAGCATTTT
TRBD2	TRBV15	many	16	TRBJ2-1	CATSRVAGALVNEQFF	TGTGCCACCAGCAGAGTGGCGGGAGCGTTAGTCAATGAGCAGTTCTTC
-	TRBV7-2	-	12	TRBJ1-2	CASSLARYGYTF	TGTGCCAGCAGCTTAGCCCGCTATGGCTACACCTTC
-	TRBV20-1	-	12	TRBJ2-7	CSAKKGAYEQYF	TGCAGTGCTAAGAAGGGGGCCTACGAGCAGTACTTC
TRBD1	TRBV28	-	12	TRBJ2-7	CASRTGPNEQYF	TGTGCCAGCAGGACAGGGCCAAACGAGCAGTACTTC
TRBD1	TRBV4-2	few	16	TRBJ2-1	CASSQVGDRAYNEQFF	TGTGCCAGCAGCCAAGTCGGGGACAGGGCCTACAATGAGCAGTTCTTC
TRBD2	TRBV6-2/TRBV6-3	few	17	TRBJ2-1	CASSYSRTSGKGNEQFF	TGTGCCAGCAGTTACTCGAGGACTAGCGGGAAAGGCAATGAGCAGTTCTTC
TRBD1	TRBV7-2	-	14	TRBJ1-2	CASSLNRGPYGYTF	TGTGCCAGCAGCTTAAACAGGGGTCCCTATGGCTACACCTTC
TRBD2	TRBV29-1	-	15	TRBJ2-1	CSVKPGLHSYNEQFF	TGCAGCGTTAAACCGGGACTACACTCCTACAATGAGCAGTTCTTC
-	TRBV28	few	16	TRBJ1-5	CASSTLGTLGDQPQHF	TGTGCCAGCAGTACCCTAGGGACGCTGGGTGATCAGCCCCAGCATTTT
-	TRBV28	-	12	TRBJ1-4	CASSSALAKLFF	TGTGCCAGCAGTTCCGCCCTGGCGAAACTGTTTTTT
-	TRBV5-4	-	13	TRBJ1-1	CARSGRRNTEAFF	TGTGCCAGAAGCGGGAGGAGGAACACTGAAGCTTTCTTT
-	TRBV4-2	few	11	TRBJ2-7	CASSGGLGQYF	TGTGCCAGCAGCGGGGGACTGGGGCAGTACTTC
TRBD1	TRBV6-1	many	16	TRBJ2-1	CASSPLLGTGPNEQFF	TGTGCCAGCAGCCCCCTACTCGGGACAGGCCCCAATGAGCAGTTCTTC
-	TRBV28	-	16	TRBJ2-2	CDSSFIGFSNTGELFF	TGTGACAGCAGTTTTATCGGTTTCTCGAACACCGGGGAGCTGTTTTTT
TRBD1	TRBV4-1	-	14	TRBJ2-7	CASSQKQGRHERYF	TGCGCCAGCAGCCAAAAACAGGGGAGACACGAGCGGTACTTC
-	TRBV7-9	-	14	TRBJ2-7	CASRFGQRSYEQYF	TGTGCCAGCAGATTCGGACAGAGAAGCTACGAGCAGTACTTC
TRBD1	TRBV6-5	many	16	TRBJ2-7	CASSYSPGTGGYEQYF	TGTGCCAGCAGTTACTCCCCCGGGACAGGCGGGTACGAGCAGTACTTC
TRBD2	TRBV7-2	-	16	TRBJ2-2	CASSLGGRVNTGELFF	TGTGCCAGCAGCTTAGGCGGGAGGGTTAACACCGGGGAGCTGTTTTTT
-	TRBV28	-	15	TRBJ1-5	CAGRMGGMGNQPQHF	TGTGCCGGCAGGATGGGGGGTATGGGCAATCAGCCCCAGCATTTT
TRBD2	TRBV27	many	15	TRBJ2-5	CASKSTSSRRETQYF	TGTGCCAGCAAATCGACTAGCTCACGGAGGGAGACCCAGTACTTC
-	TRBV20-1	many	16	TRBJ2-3	CSARDHSSPSTDTQYF	TGCAGTGCTAGAGACCATAGCAGCCCTAGCACAGATACGCAGTATTTT
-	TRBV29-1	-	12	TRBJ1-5	CSVGQDDQPQHF	TGCAGCGTTGGGCAGGACGATCAGCCCCAGCATTTT
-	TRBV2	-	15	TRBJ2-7	CASSEGWINYNEQLF	TGTGCCAGCAGTGAGGGCTGGATCAACTACAATGAGCAGCTCTTC
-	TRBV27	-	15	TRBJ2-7	CASSPYKGYLEEQYF	TGTGCCAGCAGCCCCTACAAGGGGTACTTGGAGGAGCAGTACTTC
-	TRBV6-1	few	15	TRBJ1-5	CASKPRDHSNQPQHF	TGTGCCAGCAAGCCCAGAGACCATAGCAATCAGCCCCAGCATTTT
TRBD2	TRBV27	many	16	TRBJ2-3	CASSSVAGEGTDTQYF	TGTGCCAGCAGTTCCGTGGCGGGAGAAGGCACAGATACGCAGTATTTT
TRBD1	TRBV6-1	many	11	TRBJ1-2	CASSQGERSTF	TGTGCCAGCAGCCAGGGGGAAAGGAGCACCTTC
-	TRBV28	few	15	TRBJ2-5	CASSSYRDFQETQYF	TGTGCCAGCAGTTCTTACCGGGACTTCCAAGAGACCCAGTACTTC
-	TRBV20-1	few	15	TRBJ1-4	CSARQGPATNEKLFF	TGCAGTGCTAGACAGGGACCTGCAACTAATGAAAAACTGTTTTTT
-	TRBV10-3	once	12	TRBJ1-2	CAISDRGDGYTF	TGTGCCATCAGTGATCGGGGGGATGGCTACACCTTC
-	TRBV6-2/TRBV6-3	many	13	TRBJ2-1	CASSQSSYNEQFF	TGTGCCAGCAGCCAGAGCTCCTACAATGAGCAGTTCTTC
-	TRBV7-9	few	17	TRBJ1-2	CASSGFQDLFGNYGYTF	TGTGCCAGCAGCGGGTTCCAAGATTTGTTCGGGAACTATGGCTACACCTTC
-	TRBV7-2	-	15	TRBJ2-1	CASSLQRTRDNEQFF	TGTGCCAGCAGCCTCCAGCGCACAAGGGACAATGAGCAGTTCTTC
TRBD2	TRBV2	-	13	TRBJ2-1	CASSAGLVRAGSF	TGTGCCAGCAGTGCTGGACTAGTCCGGGCCGGAAGTTTC
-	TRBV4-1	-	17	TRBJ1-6	CASSREAVAGHNSPLHF	TGCGCCAGCAGCCGAGAAGCGGTTGCGGGTCATAATTCACCCCTCCACTTT
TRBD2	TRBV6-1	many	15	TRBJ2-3	CASAPGLAVQYTQYF	TGTGCCAGCGCCCCGGGACTAGCGGTTCAATATACGCAGTATTTT
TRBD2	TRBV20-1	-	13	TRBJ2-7	CSAQTSSSYEQYF	TGCAGTGCGCAGACTAGCAGTTCCTACGAGCAGTACTTC
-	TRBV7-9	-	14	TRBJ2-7	CASSPQGSVYEQYF	TGTGCCAGCAGCCCGCAGGGGTCCGTGTATGAGCAGTACTTC
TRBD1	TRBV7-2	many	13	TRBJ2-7	CASSQDRGREQYF	TGTGCCAGCAGCCAGGACAGGGGACGGGAGCAGTACTTC
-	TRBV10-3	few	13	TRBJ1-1	CAIEGRLNTEAFF	TGTGCCATAGAGGGACGGCTGAACACTGAAGCTTTCTTT
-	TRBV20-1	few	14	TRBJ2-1	CSARDVARGNEQFF	TGCAGTGCTAGAGATGTGGCTCGGGGCAATGAGCAGTTCTTC
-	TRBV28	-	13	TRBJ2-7	CASSPGPPHEQYF	TGTGCCAGCAGTCCCGGGCCCCCCCACGAGCAGTACTTC
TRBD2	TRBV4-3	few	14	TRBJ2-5	CASSKTSGIETQYF	TGCGCCAGCAGCAAGACTAGCGGGATTGAGACCCAGTACTTC
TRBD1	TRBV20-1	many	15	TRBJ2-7	CSASKPATGAYEQYF	TGCAGTGCTAGTAAACCTGCGACAGGGGCCTACGAGCAGTACTTC
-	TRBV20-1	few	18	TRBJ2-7	CSARDVWATTHLSYEQYF	TGCAGTGCTAGAGATGTCTGGGCTACCACACACCTCTCCTACGAGCAGTACTTC
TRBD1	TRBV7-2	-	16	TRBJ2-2	CASSRPGQGHTGELFF	TGTGCCAGCAGCAGGCCGGGACAGGGGCACACCGGGGAGCTGTTTTTT
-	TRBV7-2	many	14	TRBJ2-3	CASSLAGASDTQYF	TGTGCCAGCAGCTTAGCAGGCGCGAGTGATACGCAGTATTTT
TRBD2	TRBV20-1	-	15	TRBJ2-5	CSARGTSGSSETQYF	TGCAGTGCTAGAGGGACTAGCGGGAGTAGTGAGACCCAGTACTTC
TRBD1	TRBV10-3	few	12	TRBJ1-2	CAISEDRDGYTF	TGTGCCATCAGTGAGGACAGGGACGGCTACACCTTC
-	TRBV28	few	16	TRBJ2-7	CASSYPPGAALYEQYF	TGTGCCAGCAGTTACCCCCCCGGGGCGGCACTTTACGAGCAGTACTTC
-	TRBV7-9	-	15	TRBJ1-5	CASILVGGEGQPQHF	TGTGCCAGCATCTTAGTCGGTGGGGAAGGTCAGCCCCAGCATTTT
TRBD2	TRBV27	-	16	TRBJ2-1	CASSPSTSGSHNEQFF	TGTGCCAGCAGTCCCTCGACTAGCGGGAGTCACAATGAGCAGTTCTTC
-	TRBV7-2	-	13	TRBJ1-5	CASSLDAGLPQHF	TGTGCCAGCAGCTTAGACGCAGGTTTGCCCCAGCATTTT
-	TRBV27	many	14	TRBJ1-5	CASSFDGGIQPQHF	TGTGCCAGCAGTTTCGACGGGGGTATTCAGCCCCAGCATTTT